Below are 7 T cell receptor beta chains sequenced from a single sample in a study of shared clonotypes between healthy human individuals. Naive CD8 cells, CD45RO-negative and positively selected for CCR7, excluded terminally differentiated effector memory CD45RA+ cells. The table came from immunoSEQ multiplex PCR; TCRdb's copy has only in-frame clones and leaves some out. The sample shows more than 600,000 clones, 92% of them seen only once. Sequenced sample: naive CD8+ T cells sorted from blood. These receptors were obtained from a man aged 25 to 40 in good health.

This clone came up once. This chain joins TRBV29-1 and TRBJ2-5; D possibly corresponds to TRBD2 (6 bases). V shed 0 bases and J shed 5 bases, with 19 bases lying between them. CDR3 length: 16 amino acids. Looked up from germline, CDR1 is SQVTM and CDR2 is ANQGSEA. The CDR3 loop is CSVEDLIRDSRETQYF. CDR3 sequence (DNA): TGCAGCGTTGAAGATCTGATTAGGGACTCTCGGGAGACCCAGTACTTC.

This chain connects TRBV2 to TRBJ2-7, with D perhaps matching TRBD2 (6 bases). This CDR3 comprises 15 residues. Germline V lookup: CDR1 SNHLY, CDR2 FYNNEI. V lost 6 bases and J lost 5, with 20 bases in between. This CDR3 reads CASSLTDSGRDEQYF. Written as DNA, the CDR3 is TGTGCCAGCAGCCTCACTGATAGCGGCCGGGACGAGCAGTACTTC.

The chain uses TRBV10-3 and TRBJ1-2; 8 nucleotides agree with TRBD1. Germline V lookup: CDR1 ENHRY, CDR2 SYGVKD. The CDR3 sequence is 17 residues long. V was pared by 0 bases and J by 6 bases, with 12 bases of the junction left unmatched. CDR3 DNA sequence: TGTGCCATCAGTGAGTCCGCAGGACAGGGCTTTTTGGATGGCTACACCTTC. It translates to CAISESAGQGFLDGYTF.

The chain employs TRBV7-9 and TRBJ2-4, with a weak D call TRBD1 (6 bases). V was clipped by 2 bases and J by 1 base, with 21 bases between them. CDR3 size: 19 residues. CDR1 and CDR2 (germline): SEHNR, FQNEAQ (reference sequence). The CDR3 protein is CASSLTETDRYGAKNIQYF. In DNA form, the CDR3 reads TGTGCCAGCAGCTTAACCGAGACTGACAGGTACGGGGCCAAAAACATTCAGTACTTC. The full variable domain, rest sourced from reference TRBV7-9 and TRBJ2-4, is DTGVSQNPRHKITKRGQNVTFRCDPISEHNRLYWYRQTLGQGPEFLTYFQNEAQLEKSRLLSDRFSAERPKGSFSTLEIQRTEQGDSAMYLCASSLTETDRYGAKNIQYFGAGTRLSVL.

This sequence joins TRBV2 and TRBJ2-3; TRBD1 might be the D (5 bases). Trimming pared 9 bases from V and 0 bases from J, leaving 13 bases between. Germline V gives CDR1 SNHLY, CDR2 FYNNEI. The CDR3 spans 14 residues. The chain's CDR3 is CASSDSFSTDTQYF. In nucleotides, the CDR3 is TGTGCCAGTTCCGACAGTTTTAGCACAGATACGCAGTATTTT.

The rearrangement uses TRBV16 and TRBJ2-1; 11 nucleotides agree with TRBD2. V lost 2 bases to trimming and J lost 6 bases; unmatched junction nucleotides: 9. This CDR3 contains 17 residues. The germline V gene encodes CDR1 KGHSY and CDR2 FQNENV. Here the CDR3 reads CASSQETSGEWVNEQFF. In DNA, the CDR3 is TGTGCCAGCAGCCAAGAGACTAGCGGGGAGTGGGTCAATGAGCAGTTCTTC.

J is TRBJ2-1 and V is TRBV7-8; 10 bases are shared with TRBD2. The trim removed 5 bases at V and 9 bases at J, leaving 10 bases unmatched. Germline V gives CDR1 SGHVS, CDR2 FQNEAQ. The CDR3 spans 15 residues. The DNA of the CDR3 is TGTGCCAGCAGCCCCGGGAGACTAGCGGGCCGTGAGCAGTTCTTC. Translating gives CASSPGRLAGREQFF.